These 13 T cell receptor beta chains were sequenced from one sample in a study of blood T cell repertoires in COVID-19. The assay was immunoSEQ multiplex PCR, and TCRdb's table has in-frame clones only and misses some. Among around 200,000 clones listed, roughly 80% were seen once. Source material: peripheral blood. The receptors derive from a woman in her thirties or forties with acute or convalescent COVID-19.

The chain couples TRBV2 to TRBJ1-5; D not resolved. Trimming took off 6 bases at V and 4 bases at J, with 13 bases between the two ends. The CDR3 consists of 14 residues. CDR1 is SNHLY, CDR2 FYNNEI, per germline. Here the CDR3 reads CASRSGRGNQPQHF. The CDR3 nucleotides are TGTGCCAGCAGAAGTGGACGGGGAAATCAGCCCCAGCATTTT.

This chain uses TRBV5-1 with TRBJ2-2; no reliable D call. This CDR3 is 13 amino acids long. V lost 1 base and J lost 4, with 5 bases in between. The germline CDR1 and CDR2 sequences are SGHRS and YFSETQ. The CDR3 region has the DNA TGCGCCAGCAGCTTGCCTCCCACCGGGGAGCTGTTTTTT. The encoded protein is CASSLPPTGELFF.

V gene TRBV2 combines with J gene TRBJ1-3; D gene unclear. Germline loops: CDR1 SNHLY, CDR2 FYNNEI. There are 16 residues in the CDR3. Between the trimmed V and J ends, which lost 4 bases and 0 bases, there was a span of 13 bases. CDR3: CASSGSAGSSGNTIYF. In DNA, the CDR3 is TGTGCCAGCAGTGGGTCGGCAGGAAGCTCTGGAAACACCATATATTTT.

The CDR3 nucleotides are TGTGCCAGCAGGTCGGTGCGCGGGGGGGCCTACAATGAGCAGTTCTTC. Translated, it gives CASRSVRGGAYNEQFF. J is TRBJ2-1 and V is TRBV28; 9 bases align to TRBD2. From germline, CDR1 is MDHEN and CDR2 SYDVKM. Germline trimming cut 6 bases from V and 2 bases from J; bases unmatched to any gene: 8. The CDR3 is made up of 16 amino acids.

The chain couples TRBV5-8 to TRBJ1-4; 7 nucleotides match TRBD1. The V and J ends lost 5 bases and 7 bases, in that order; junction bases with no gene match: 8. The V gene's germline CDR1 is SGHTS and CDR2 YDEGEE. This CDR3 has 14 amino acids. The CDR3 bases are TGTGCCAGCAGTCGGGACAGCGGTAGTGAAAAACTGTTTTTT. Translating it yields CASSRDSGSEKLFF.

The chain joins TRBV7-9 to TRBJ2-1; 7 bases align to TRBD2. Looked up from germline, CDR1 is SEHNR and CDR2 is FQNEAQ (reference sequence). The CDR3 loop spans 19 amino acids. V lost 5 bases, J lost 8 bases, and 24 bases stayed unmatched. CDR3 sequence reads: CASSPSEWSFREAKDEQFF. CDR3 sequence (DNA): TGTGCCAGCAGCCCGTCGGAGTGGAGTTTTCGGGAGGCGAAGGATGAGCAGTTCTTC.

This clone was seen only a few times. The sample contains more than one DNA sequence encoding this CDR3. The genes are TRBV5-1 and TRBJ2-5; TRBD2 is a possible D gene (6 bases). The CDR3 length is 13 residues. The germline V gene has CDR1 SGHRS and CDR2 YFSETQ. V was shortened by 4 bases and J by 5 bases, with 12 bases between the two germline ends. The CDR3 sequence is CASSPGLKETQYF. CDR3 DNA: TGCGCCAGCAGCCCGGGACTTAAGGAGACCCAGTACTTC.

The chain employs TRBV3-1 (or the pseudogene TRBV3-2) and TRBJ1-3, with 8 bases identical to TRBD1. J lost 3 bases, V lost 1 base, and 5 bases had no gene match. CDR1 and CDR2 from the germline V gene are LGHDT and YNNKEL (reference sequence). The CDR3 has 16 amino acids. DNA for the CDR3: TGTGCCAGCAGCCAAGGGGGGACAGGCGGTGGAAACACCATATATTTT. As protein: CASSQGGTGGGNTIYF.

J is TRBJ1-5 and V is TRBV7-2, with 7 bases matching TRBD1. CDR3 length: 15 amino acids. Germline values: CDR1 SGHTA, CDR2 FQGNSA. J was trimmed by 7 bases and V by 4 bases; bases with no gene match: 10. CDR3 loop: CASSSKTGSSQPQHF. DNA of the CDR3: TGTGCCAGCAGCTCGAAGACAGGGAGTAGCCAGCCCCAGCATTTT.

The V gene is TRBV12-3 or TRBV12-4, the J gene TRBJ2-5, with TRBD1 as a possible D gene (5 bases). The CDR3 spans 12 residues. The ends were cut back, 6 bases at V and 13 bases at J, with 18 bases in the middle. The CDR3 DNA reads as TGTGCCAGCAGCAAAGCCCAGGGCGATCCGTACTTC. As protein: CASSKAQGDPYF.

In this sample, this clone turned up once. Written as DNA, the CDR3 is TGTGCCACCAGTGCCTCTAGCGGGAGCTGGGATACGCAGTATTTT. Protein sequence: CATSASSGSWDTQYF. This chain joins TRBV24-1 and TRBJ2-3, with TRBD2 identical over 10 bases. The ends lost 5 bases at V and 6 bases at J; junction bases unmatched: 7. The CDR3 extends over 15 amino acids. The germline CDR1 and CDR2 sequences are KGHDR and SFDVKD.

The rearrangement uses TRBV29-1 and TRBJ2-4; the D gene is possibly TRBD2 (6 bases). CDR3 length equals 14 residues. Germline-derived CDR1 and CDR2 are SQVTM and ANQGSEA. With 6 bases removed from V and 2 bases from J, the gap between germline ends came to 14 bases. The CDR3 region is CSVIDGSSKNIQYF. The CDR3 bases are TGCAGCGTAATAGACGGGAGCTCCAAAAACATTCAGTACTTC.

The chain recombines TRBV2 with TRBJ1-1; maybe TRBD1 (5 bases). V dropped 7 bases and J dropped 1 base, with 10 bases sitting between them. CDR1 and CDR2 (germline): SNHLY, FYNNEI. The CDR3 length is 13 residues. CDR3 sequence: CASMYRPNTEAFF. The CDR3 region has the DNA TGTGCCAGCATGTACAGGCCGAACACTGAAGCTTTCTTT. Using reference TRBV2 and TRBJ1-1 for the parts outside the CDR3, the full variable domain is EPEVTQTPSHQVTQMGQEVILRCVPISNHLYFYWYRQILGQKVEFLVSFYNNEISEKSEIFDDQFSVERPDGSNFTLKIRSTKLEDSAMYFCASMYRPNTEAFFGQGTRLTVV.